This T cell receptor (beta chain) was captured by sequencing in a study of T cell repertoires in cytomegalovirus infection. About the study: Well-studied HLA-B-restricted CMV epitopes were used in the study alongside recently identified HLA-C-restricted ones. An indication of both CMV infection and matching HLA type came from public TCR beta signatures. Overall study findings and caveats: CMV-specific TCR beta clonotypes restricted by HLA-C dominated the ex vivo response.

About this clonotype itself: Its specificity is not known.

TCRdb processed the reads anew with MiXCR; each CDR3 protein has one entry. The data hold approximately 340,000 distinct CDR3 sequences, with 25% to 30% observed a single time. CDR3 length equals 14 residues. From germline, CDR1 is SEHNR and CDR2 FQNEAQ (reference sequence). The V and J ends lost 6 bases and 3 bases respectively, with 14 bases between them. Sample: cultured PBMCs, taken from culture after CMV antigen stimulation. The sequence derives from a human donor in good health (CMV status not recorded). Some clones in this sample may be carry-over from other donors' samples. The V and J genes are TRBV7-9 and TRBJ1-2; D is perhaps TRBD1 (6 bases). CDR3 residues: CASRPGDRDYGYTF. CDR3 nucleotides: TGTGCCAGCAGACCAGGGGATAGGGACTATGGCTACACCTTC.